Below are 16 T cell receptor beta chains sequenced from a single sample in a study of radiation and T cells in renal cell carcinoma. Time point meaning: baseline pretreatment blood. Treatment in this sample: 15 Gy SBRT to primary tumor, nephrectomy 4 weeks later. Profiled with immunoSEQ multiplex PCR; TCRdb holds only in-frame clones, not every one. The sample shows around 140,000 clones, around four fifths of them seen only once. The source material was blood, sampled from a patient whose treatment included radiotherapy and nephrectomy. Receptor source: a woman aged 45-59 years with renal cell carcinoma.

The genes are TRBV29-1 and TRBJ2-5; 11 nucleotides match TRBD2. V lost 7 bases to trimming and J lost 5 bases; unmatched junction nucleotides: 15. Germline CDR1 SQVTM, CDR2 ANQGSEA. The CDR3 has 16 residues. CDR3 in DNA: TGCAGCGGCGAAGGTTTACTAGCGGGAGAATTTGAGACCCAGTACTTC. This gives the protein CSGEGLLAGEFETQYF.

V and J are TRBV9 and TRBJ2-7, with D perhaps TRBD1 (6 bases). CDR3 length equals 13 residues. V lost 2 bases and J 2 bases, leaving 8 bases between the germline ends. Germline CDR1 and CDR2: SGDLS and YYNGEE. Written as DNA, the CDR3 is TGTGCCAGCAGCGTCGGACAGACCTACGAGCAGTACTTC. Encoded protein: CASSVGQTYEQYF.

V is TRBV11-2 and J is TRBJ1-4; 8 bases are shared with TRBD1. The CDR3 contains 15 residues. V was clipped by 5 bases and J by 4 bases; unmatched bases: 6. Per germline, CDR1 SGHAT and CDR2 FQNNGV. As DNA, the CDR3 is TGTGCCAGCAGCCAGTTGACAGGGGATAATGAAAAACTGTTTTTT. Translated, it gives CASSQLTGDNEKLFF.

The V gene is TRBV27, the J gene TRBJ1-5; 9 nucleotides align to TRBD1. In germline, CDR1 is MNHEY, CDR2 SMNVEV (reference sequence). The CDR3 has 15 residues. J gave up 7 bases and V 5 bases, and 9 bases lay outside the gene matches. CDR3 residues: CASSERTGARQPQHF. Written as DNA, the CDR3 is TGTGCCAGCAGTGAAAGGACAGGGGCTAGGCAGCCCCAGCATTTT.

The chain links TRBV7-6 to TRBJ2-2; D is perhaps TRBD2 (5 bases). V lost 4 bases and J lost 4, with 10 bases in between. Germline V CDR1 and CDR2: SGHVS, FNYEAQ. The CDR3 length is 14 residues. This CDR3 is CASSSGGSTGELFF. The CDR3 DNA reads as TGTGCCAGCAGCTCCGGAGGTAGCACCGGGGAGCTGTTTTTT.

V is TRBV10-3 and J is TRBJ2-7; TRBD2 agrees at 13 bases. The CDR3 is made up of 13 amino acids. The V gene's germline CDR1 is ENHRY and CDR2 SYGVKD. V lost 9 bases to trimming and J lost 6 bases; unmatched junction nucleotides: 5. The DNA for the CDR3 is TGTGCCATAGGACTAGCGGGAGTAGGCGAGCAGTACTTC. Translation: CAIGLAGVGEQYF.

This clone has a handful of counts. The chain joins TRBV11-3 to TRBJ2-5; the D is unclear. CDR3 length: 11 residues. CDR1 is SGHNT, CDR2 YENEEA, per germline. Trimming shortened V by 5 bases and J by 7 bases, and 8 bases separated the two germline ends. CDR3 nucleotide sequence: TGTGCCAGCAGCGGCCGAGGGACCCAGTACTTC. Translation: CASSGRGTQYF.

The chain links TRBV7-8 to TRBJ2-7; 8 nucleotides align to TRBD1. CDR3 length: 15 amino acids. The V segment lost 4 bases and the J segment 4 bases; nucleotides outside the gene matches: 9. CDR1 and CDR2 (germline): SGHVS, FQNEAQ. The CDR3 loop is CASSSTRTGKYEQYF. The CDR3, as DNA: TGTGCCAGCAGCTCGACTAGGACAGGGAAATACGAGCAGTACTTC.

A remark on this clone: This CDR3 is also generated by other DNA sequences in the sample. This chain links TRBV18 with TRBJ2-3; 9 bases agree with TRBD2. Germline CDR1 KGHSH, CDR2 LQKENI. The CDR3 has 15 residues. V was pared by 3 bases and J by 1 base, with 2 bases of the junction left unmatched. The DNA for the CDR3 is TGTGCCAGCTCACCTAGCGGGGGAGGCACAGATACGCAGTATTTT. This gives the protein CASSPSGGGTDTQYF.

The V call is TRBV30, the J call TRBJ1-5; 8 nucleotides match TRBD1. CDR3 length: 13 residues. V shed 7 bases and J 9 bases; nucleotides not matched to a gene: 11. Germline assignment: CDR1 GTSNPN and CDR2 SVGIG (reference sequence). As DNA, the CDR3 is TGTGCCTTCCGGGCTCAGGGGGCCGGGCCCCAGCATTTT. Its translation is CAFRAQGAGPQHF.

The chain uses TRBV2 and TRBJ1-1; D might be TRBD1 (6 bases). Germline CDR1 is SNHLY and CDR2 is FYNNEI. The CDR3 totals 13 residues. The germline V and J ends were trimmed by 8 bases and 0 bases, with 10 bases remaining between them. The chain's CDR3 is CASLTGMNTEAFF. CDR3 DNA sequence: TGTGCCAGCCTAACAGGGATGAACACTGAAGCTTTCTTT.

The J gene is TRBJ1-5, the V gene TRBV6-5, with 7 bases matching TRBD1. CDR1 and CDR2 from the germline V gene are MNHEY and SVGAGI. The CDR3 has 14 residues. With 5 bases clipped from V and 6 bases from J, the junction kept 7 bases outside the gene matches. The DNA of the CDR3 is TGTGCCAGCAGTCCCTACAGGGGCGGTCAGCCCCAGCATTTT. Translating it yields CASSPYRGGQPQHF.

The V call is TRBV7-2, the J call TRBJ1-1; D gene uncertain. Germline values: CDR1 SGHTA, CDR2 FQGNSA. Trimming shortened V by 3 bases and J by 1 base, and 12 bases separated the two germline ends. The CDR3 consists of 15 residues. CDR3: CASSFFTVGNTEAFF. In nucleotides, the CDR3 is TGTGCCAGCAGCTTTTTTACTGTGGGGAACACTGAAGCTTTCTTT.

This clone is a singleton in its sample. The chain has TRBV30 and TRBJ2-2, with 11 bases fitting TRBD2. The CDR3 runs 22 residues. Germline V gene data show CDR1 as GTSNPN and CDR2 as SVGIG (reference sequence). Trimming took 0 bases from V and 0 from J; bases not matched to a gene: 18. For the CDR3, the DNA is TGTGCCTGGAGTGTGTTGATGGGGACTAGCGGTTACACGTTCGCGAACACCGGGGAGCTGTTTTTT. Translation gives CAWSVLMGTSGYTFANTGELFF.

CDR3: CASTPQGNTEAFF. CDR3 sequence (DNA): TGTGCCAGCACCCCACAGGGGAACACTGAAGCTTTCTTT. This sequence joins TRBV5-6 and TRBJ1-1; TRBD1 is a possible D gene (6 bases). Germline V lookup: CDR1 SGHDT, CDR2 YYEEEE. The CDR3 spans 13 residues. The V and J ends lost 6 bases and 1 base respectively, with 10 bases between them.

This clone occurred once. The chain recombines TRBV9 with TRBJ2-5; 12 positions agree with TRBD2. The CDR3 spans 15 residues. The V gene end was trimmed by 1 base and the J gene end by 4 bases; junction bases not matched to a gene: 2. CDR1 and CDR2 (germline): SGDLS, YYNGEE. CDR3 in DNA: TGTGCCAGCAGCGTACTAGCGGGAGGGCCAGAGACCCAGTACTTC. Translation: CASSVLAGGPETQYF.